A selection of T cell receptor beta chains follows, all from one sample in a study of PD-1 blockade in classical Hodgkin lymphoma. Clones were sequenced by immunoSEQ multiplex PCR, and TCRdb holds only the in-frame ones, with some missing. Among under 35,000 clones listed, 89% were seen once. Material for sequencing was CD4+ T cells from blood. These receptors were taken from a human donor with classical Hodgkin lymphoma. Both conserved end residues are part of each CDR3. A D gene is named only where the DNA matches it firmly. The size entry is marked missing in some rows and otherwise reads once, few, many or a size class.

V: TRBV19; length: 14; size: NA; D: NA; J: TRBJ1-5; DNA: TGTGCCAGTAGTATCGGACAATTCAATCAGCCCCAGCATTTT; CDR3: CASSIGQFNQPQHF
V: TRBV7-2; length: 15; size: NA; D: TRBD2; J: TRBJ2-3; DNA: TGTGCCAGCAGCCTGACTAGCGGGAGCACAGATACGCAGTATTTT; CDR3: CASSLTSGSTDTQYF
V: TRBV7-6; length: 16; size: NA; D: NA; J: TRBJ1-1; DNA: TGTGCCAGCAGCTTAGGGGATCCTGCTGTAAACACTGAAGCTTTCTTT; CDR3: CASSLGDPAVNTEAFF
V: TRBV2; length: 17; size: NA; D: TRBD1; J: TRBJ2-7; DNA: TGTGCCAGCAGTGAAGGCACCGGGACAGGGGATCCCTACGAGCAGTACTTC; CDR3: CASSEGTGTGDPYEQYF
V: TRBV28; length: 14; size: NA; D: NA; J: TRBJ1-1; DNA: TGTGCCAGCAGAGGTCCGGGACTTTACACTGAAGCTTTCTTT; CDR3: CASRGPGLYTEAFF
V: TRBV6-6; length: 16; size: once; D: NA; J: TRBJ2-2; DNA: TGTGCCAGCAGTTACTCGGTCCAGGGTAGGACCGGGGAGCTGTTTTTT; CDR3: CASSYSVQGRTGELFF
V: TRBV6-6; length: 14; size: NA; D: NA; J: TRBJ1-1; DNA: TGTGCCAGCAGTGACAGCATGATGAACACTGAAGCTTTCTTT; CDR3: CASSDSMMNTEAFF
V: TRBV29-1; length: 14; size: NA; D: TRBD2; J: TRBJ2-5; DNA: TGCAGCGTTGCCCCCCGGGGGGGTGGGGAGACCCAGTACTTC; CDR3: CSVAPRGGGETQYF
V: TRBV6-5; length: 12; size: NA; D: NA; J: TRBJ2-7; DNA: TGTGCCAGCAGTGGTAGTTCCTACGAGCAGTACTTC; CDR3: CASSGSSYEQYF
V: TRBV2; length: 15; size: NA; D: TRBD2; J: TRBJ2-7; DNA: TGTGCCAGCAGTCAGGGACTAGCGGGAACCTACGAGCAGTACTTC; CDR3: CASSQGLAGTYEQYF
V: TRBV7-8; length: 14; size: NA; D: TRBD1; J: TRBJ2-7; DNA: TGTGCCAGCAGGAGGGACAGGGGGACCTACGAGCAGTACTTC; CDR3: CASRRDRGTYEQYF
V: TRBV5-4; length: 16; size: NA; D: TRBD2; J: TRBJ2-3; DNA: TGTGCCAGCAGCCCAGCGGGATTAGCGGGGACAGATACGCAGTATTTT; CDR3: CASSPAGLAGTDTQYF
V: TRBV19; length: 12; size: NA; D: TRBD1; J: TRBJ2-1; DNA: TGTGCCACAAAACAGGGGGCTGATGAGCAGTTCTTC; CDR3: CATKQGADEQFF
V: TRBV28; length: 12; size: few; D: NA; J: TRBJ2-7; DNA: TGTGCCAGCAGCTACAGGGACTACGAGCAGTACTTC; CDR3: CASSYRDYEQYF
V: TRBV19; length: 14; size: once; D: NA; J: TRBJ2-5; DNA: TGTGCCAGTAGTCCTAGAGTAGCTTTGGAGACCCAGTACTTC; CDR3: CASSPRVALETQYF
V: TRBV9; length: 15; size: NA; D: TRBD2; J: TRBJ2-2; DNA: TGTGCCAGCAGCACGGGACTACCGAACACCGGGGAGCTGTTTTTT; CDR3: CASSTGLPNTGELFF
V: TRBV7-2; length: 15; size: once; D: NA; J: TRBJ1-6; DNA: TGTGCCAGCAGCTTCGGGAGCTCCTATAATTCACCCCTCCACTTT; CDR3: CASSFGSSYNSPLHF
V: TRBV7-7; length: 14; size: NA; D: NA; J: TRBJ2-5; DNA: TGTGCCAGCAGCTTAGTAGGTGGCGTGGAGACCCAGTACTTC; CDR3: CASSLVGGVETQYF
V: TRBV7-6; length: 14; size: NA; D: TRBD2; J: TRBJ2-3; DNA: TGTGCCAGCAGCTTGCTAGCGGACACAGATACGCAGTATTTT; CDR3: CASSLLADTDTQYF
V: TRBV5-4; length: 14; size: NA; D: TRBD1; J: TRBJ1-1; DNA: TGTGCCAGCAGCTTGCAGGGGGGGGACACTGAAGCTTTCTTT; CDR3: CASSLQGGDTEAFF
V: TRBV5-5; length: 19; size: NA; D: TRBD2; J: TRBJ2-6; DNA: TGTGCCAGCAGCTTAAGGGGACTAGCGGGAGGGTTTGGGGCCAACGTCCTGACTTTC; CDR3: CASSLRGLAGGFGANVLTF
V: TRBV11-3; length: 12; size: NA; D: NA; J: TRBJ2-5; DNA: TGTGCCAGCAGCCCGGACAGAGAGACCCAGTACTTC; CDR3: CASSPDRETQYF
V: TRBV7-3; length: 14; size: NA; D: NA; J: TRBJ2-1; DNA: TGTGCCAGCAGCTTAACGTCGGGGAACAATGAGCAGTTCTTC; CDR3: CASSLTSGNNEQFF
V: TRBV7-3; length: 15; size: NA; D: NA; J: TRBJ2-5; DNA: TGTGCCAGCAGCACCTCCTCCGTCGGGGGAGAGACCCAGTACTTC; CDR3: CASSTSSVGGETQYF
V: TRBV15; length: 14; size: NA; D: NA; J: TRBJ2-1; DNA: TGTGCCACCAGCAGAGACCCCGGGTACAATGAGCAGTTCTTC; CDR3: CATSRDPGYNEQFF
V: TRBV28; length: 15; size: NA; D: NA; J: TRBJ2-3; DNA: TGTGCCAGCAGTCGACCTCTTGGGAACACAGATACGCAGTATTTT; CDR3: CASSRPLGNTDTQYF
V: TRBV5-4; length: 14; size: NA; D: TRBD1; J: TRBJ2-1; DNA: TGTGCCAGCAGCCCGGGACAGGGTCGCAATGAGCAGTTCTTC; CDR3: CASSPGQGRNEQFF
V: TRBV9; length: 18; size: NA; D: NA; J: TRBJ2-3; DNA: TGTGCCAGCAGCGTAGAAGACGGCTCCCGAAGGGCCACAGATACGCAGTATTTT; CDR3: CASSVEDGSRRATDTQYF
V: TRBV11-1; length: 14; size: NA; D: NA; J: TRBJ2-3; DNA: TGTGCCAGCAGTCAAGAGGGGAGCACAGATACGCAGTATTTT; CDR3: CASSQEGSTDTQYF
V: TRBV28; length: 15; size: NA; D: TRBD1; J: TRBJ2-1; DNA: TGTGCCAGCAGTTCGACAGGGAGCTCCTACAATGAGCAGTTCTTC; CDR3: CASSSTGSSYNEQFF
V: TRBV10-3; length: 12; size: NA; D: NA; J: TRBJ2-3; DNA: TGTGCCATCAAGGGGGGCACAGATACGCAGTATTTT; CDR3: CAIKGGTDTQYF
V: TRBV11-1; length: 13; size: NA; D: TRBD1; J: TRBJ1-5; DNA: TGTGCCAGCAGCCAAGACAGGGACCAGCCCCAGCATTTT; CDR3: CASSQDRDQPQHF
V: TRBV11-2; length: 14; size: NA; D: NA; J: TRBJ2-5; DNA: TGTGCCAGCAGCTTAGCCCAGCCCCGGGAGACCCAGTACTTC; CDR3: CASSLAQPRETQYF
V: TRBV28; length: 13; size: few; D: NA; J: TRBJ1-1; DNA: TGTGCCAGCAGCCGACCCCAGAACACTGAAGCTTTCTTT; CDR3: CASSRPQNTEAFF
V: TRBV5-6; length: 13; size: NA; D: NA; J: TRBJ2-3; DNA: TGTGCCAGCAGCTTGGGGAGCACAGATACGCAGTATTTT; CDR3: CASSLGSTDTQYF
V: TRBV28; length: 14; size: NA; D: NA; J: TRBJ1-4; DNA: TGTGCCAGCAGCCCTGACATGGCCATTGAAAAACTGTTTTTT; CDR3: CASSPDMAIEKLFF
V: TRBV7-2; length: 16; size: NA; D: NA; J: TRBJ2-3; DNA: TGTGCCAGCAGCTTACTTAGCGCCTTCAGCACAGATACGCAGTATTTT; CDR3: CASSLLSAFSTDTQYF
V: TRBV5-6; length: 11; size: NA; D: NA; J: TRBJ2-5; DNA: TGTGCCAGCAGCTTGGAAGAGACCCAGTACTTC; CDR3: CASSLEETQYF
V: TRBV6-5; length: 14; size: once; D: TRBD2; J: TRBJ2-7; DNA: TGTGCCAGCAAAATAGCGGGAAGCTCCTACGAGCAGTACTTC; CDR3: CASKIAGSSYEQYF
V: TRBV5-4; length: 14; size: NA; D: NA; J: TRBJ1-5; DNA: TGTGCCAGCAGTCCTCACAGCAATAATCAGCCCCAGCATTTT; CDR3: CASSPHSNNQPQHF
V: TRBV6-1; length: 16; size: NA; D: NA; J: TRBJ2-3; DNA: TGTGCCAGCAGTGAAGCCCTAGCCGGGGGAACAGATACGCAGTATTTT; CDR3: CASSEALAGGTDTQYF
V: TRBV2; length: 14; size: NA; D: NA; J: TRBJ1-5; DNA: TGTGCCAGCAGTGAATTGGGTATGTCTCAGCCCCAGCATTTT; CDR3: CASSELGMSQPQHF
V: TRBV15; length: 16; size: NA; D: TRBD2; J: TRBJ2-7; DNA: TGTGCCACCAGCAGAGGGATAGCGGGAGGCGCCTACGAGCAGTACTTC; CDR3: CATSRGIAGGAYEQYF
V: TRBV5-1; length: 13; size: NA; D: NA; J: TRBJ2-5; DNA: TGCGCCAGCAGGGCAGGACCCCAAGAGACCCAGTACTTC; CDR3: CASRAGPQETQYF
V: TRBV7-6; length: 13; size: NA; D: NA; J: TRBJ2-1; DNA: TGTGCCAGCTGGGGGATCTCCTACAATGAGCAGTTCTTC; CDR3: CASWGISYNEQFF
V: TRBV6-5; length: 11; size: once; D: NA; J: TRBJ2-1; DNA: TGTGCCAGCAGTTATTTATATGAGCAGTTCTTC; CDR3: CASSYLYEQFF
V: TRBV18; length: 16; size: NA; D: NA; J: TRBJ1-1; DNA: TGTGCCAGCTCACCTACTATAAGGGGAAGGGACACTGAAGCTTTCTTT; CDR3: CASSPTIRGRDTEAFF
V: TRBV14; length: 15; size: NA; D: NA; J: TRBJ1-3; DNA: TGTGCCAGCAGCCAAGTGCTGGGGCCTGGAAACACCATATATTTT; CDR3: CASSQVLGPGNTIYF
V: TRBV5-1; length: 13; size: NA; D: NA; J: TRBJ2-5; DNA: TGCGCCAGCAGCTTTGGGCAGCAAGAGACCCAGTACTTC; CDR3: CASSFGQQETQYF
V: TRBV7-9; length: 18; size: NA; D: TRBD2; J: TRBJ2-1; DNA: TGTGCCAGCAGCACCCCCGGGACTAGCGGGAGGGTTAGGGATGAGCAGTTCTTC; CDR3: CASSTPGTSGRVRDEQFF
V: TRBV4-3; length: 15; size: NA; D: TRBD1; J: TRBJ1-1; DNA: TGCGCCAGCAGCCGATTGACAGGGAGGATCACTGAAGCTTTCTTT; CDR3: CASSRLTGRITEAFF
V: TRBV11-2; length: 15; size: NA; D: TRBD2; J: TRBJ2-2; DNA: TGTGCCAGCAACTTAGCGGGGGGGAACACCGGGGAGCTGTTTTTT; CDR3: CASNLAGGNTGELFF
V: TRBV6-6; length: 14; size: NA; D: NA; J: TRBJ1-5; DNA: TGTGCCAGCAGTTACTTTAGGGGCAATCAGCCCCAGCATTTT; CDR3: CASSYFRGNQPQHF